This T cell receptor (beta chain) was identified in a study of blood T cell repertoires in COVID-19. In the study overall: The United States, Italy and Spain provided the acute and convalescent COVID-19 samples.

In the source study's methods: Estimation of nucleated cell counts was performed using reference gene primer amplification. Some clones are missing from TCRdb's copy, which holds only in-frame ones; the method was immunoSEQ multiplex PCR. V and J calls plus clone size are reproduced from that table; the DNA served to infer D and trimming. Of 170,000 or so clones in the sample, roughly 86% were seen once. This TCR was recovered from a middle-aged man with active or convalescent COVID-19. What was sequenced was peripheral blood.

The CDR3 sequence is CASSLYSTEAFF. CDR3 in DNA: TGTGCCAGCAGTTTGTATAGCACTGAAGCTTTCTTT. The rearrangement joins TRBV12-3 or TRBV12-4 to TRBJ1-1; D is unresolved. Trimming stripped 3 bases from V and 4 bases from J, with 6 bases between. The CDR3 length is 12 residues.